This T cell receptor (beta chain) was retrieved from a study of shared clonotypes between healthy human individuals. TCRdb's copy holds only in-frame clones and misses some; the assay was immunoSEQ multiplex PCR. The data hold about 1 million clones, with about 74% observed a single time. CDR3 length equals 15 residues. With 1 base clipped from V and 2 bases from J, the junction kept 5 bases outside the gene matches. Per germline, CDR1 LNHDA and CDR2 SQIVND (reference sequence). The sequenced sample consisted of memory CD4+ T cells sorted from blood. Subset defined: CD45RA-negative fraction. This clonotype originated in a young man in good health. V is TRBV19 and J is TRBJ2-7; 7 bases align to TRBD2. DNA for the CDR3: TGTGCCAGTAGTATAGTAGAGCGGGGTACCTACGAGCAGTACTTC. Translating gives CASSIVERGTYEQYF.